This is a list of T cell receptor beta chains from one sample in a study of cytomegalovirus exposure and HLA in healthy donors. Only in-frame clones appear in the TCRdb table, and some are missing; sequencing was by immunoSEQ multiplex PCR. The data show roughly 120,000 clones, roughly 69% seen once. Sequencing was carried out using PBMCs. All receptors derive from a woman between 25 and 40 years old in good health and CMV-seronegative. Each CDR3 is given with its conserved first and last residue. A D gene is named only where the DNA matches it firmly. Only part of the rows carry a size: once, few, many, or a class if the clone is expanded.

DNA: TGTGCCAGCAGCTTGGACAGGGAGTCCGGCACCATATATTTT
CDR3: CASSLDRESGTIYF
V: TRBV7-8
D: TRBD1
J: TRBJ1-3
size: NA

DNA: TGTGCCAGTAGTACCCATCGGACAGGGAGGGATAGTGGCTACACCTTC
CDR3: CASSTHRTGRDSGYTF
V: TRBV19
D: TRBD1
J: TRBJ1-2
size: few

DNA: TGTGCCAGCAGTTTCGGTGCGTACAATGAGCAGTTCTTC
CDR3: CASSFGAYNEQFF
V: TRBV27
D: NA
J: TRBJ2-1
size: NA

DNA: TGTGCCAGCAGTTACCGACTGGAGCTGTTTTTT
CDR3: CASSYRLELFF
V: TRBV28
D: NA
J: TRBJ2-2
size: few

DNA: TGCGCCAGCAGCGTCCAGGGGAATGAGCAGTTCTTC
CDR3: CASSVQGNEQFF
V: TRBV5-1
D: NA
J: TRBJ2-1
size: NA

DNA: TGTGCCAGTAGTATTTTTCCAGGGAGCAATCAGCCCCAGCATTTT
CDR3: CASSIFPGSNQPQHF
V: TRBV19
D: NA
J: TRBJ1-5
size: NA

DNA: TGTGCCAGCAGCGTAGCAGGTCTAGCGGGACAATATGAGCAGTTCTTC
CDR3: CASSVAGLAGQYEQFF
V: TRBV9
D: TRBD2
J: TRBJ2-1
size: NA

DNA: TGTGCCACCACCGGGACTAGCGGAGGACAGGAGCAGTACTTC
CDR3: CATTGTSGGQEQYF
V: TRBV2
D: TRBD2
J: TRBJ2-7
size: NA

DNA: TGTGCCAGCAGCTTAGCAGGGGGCCAGGGCGGCAATCAGCCCCAGCATTTT
CDR3: CASSLAGGQGGNQPQHF
V: TRBV7-8
D: TRBD1
J: TRBJ1-5
size: once

DNA: TGTGCCTGGGAACTAGCGGGGGTTCGAGCCTACGAGCAGTACTTC
CDR3: CAWELAGVRAYEQYF
V: TRBV30
D: TRBD2
J: TRBJ2-7
size: NA

DNA: TGCGCCAGCAGCCAAGAACTAGCGGTGACCTACGAGCAGTACTTC
CDR3: CASSQELAVTYEQYF
V: TRBV4-3
D: TRBD2
J: TRBJ2-7
size: NA

DNA: TGTGCCAGCAGCCCAGCACTAGCGGGAGGAACAGATACGCAGTATTTT
CDR3: CASSPALAGGTDTQYF
V: TRBV4-2
D: TRBD2
J: TRBJ2-3
size: NA

DNA: TGTGCCAGCAGTTACGGCGGAGAGGGGGAGGGCTATGGCTACACCTTC
CDR3: CASSYGGEGEGYGYTF
V: TRBV6-5
D: NA
J: TRBJ1-2
size: NA

DNA: TGTGCCAGCAGGGTCAGGGGGCCAACTAATGAAAAACTGTTTTTT
CDR3: CASRVRGPTNEKLFF
V: TRBV6-6
D: TRBD1
J: TRBJ1-4
size: NA

DNA: TGTGCCAGCAGTCCCGGTCCGCAGGGCTTCTATGGCTACACCTTC
CDR3: CASSPGPQGFYGYTF
V: TRBV27
D: NA
J: TRBJ1-2
size: NA

DNA: TGTGCCAGCAGTTTTCTAGTACCAGAGACCCAGTACTTC
CDR3: CASSFLVPETQYF
V: TRBV28
D: NA
J: TRBJ2-5
size: few

DNA: TGTGCCAGCAGTAGCGGGGGGGGGACCTACAATGAGCAGTTCTTC
CDR3: CASSSGGGTYNEQFF
V: TRBV2
D: TRBD2
J: TRBJ2-1
size: NA

DNA: TGCGCCAGCAGCTCGGACAGGGTATACAATGAGCAGTTCTTC
CDR3: CASSSDRVYNEQFF
V: TRBV5-1
D: TRBD1
J: TRBJ2-1
size: NA

DNA: TGTGCCAGCTCACCATCACAGGGCAACACTGAAGCTTTCTTT
CDR3: CASSPSQGNTEAFF
V: TRBV18
D: NA
J: TRBJ1-1
size: NA

DNA: TGCGCCAGCAGCCAAGATGTTAATCCCAATCAGCCCCAGCATTTT
CDR3: CASSQDVNPNQPQHF
V: TRBV4-3
D: NA
J: TRBJ1-5
size: NA

DNA: TGTGCCAGCAGCGTAACGGGTAACTATGGCTACACCTTC
CDR3: CASSVTGNYGYTF
V: TRBV9
D: NA
J: TRBJ1-2
size: NA

DNA: TGTGCCAGCAGCTCCGCTTTAGCGGGGGGCACAGATACGCAGTATTTT
CDR3: CASSSALAGGTDTQYF
V: TRBV5-6
D: TRBD2
J: TRBJ2-3
size: NA

DNA: TGTGCCAGCAGCGCCACTCGCGGGGGGTCCTACGAGCAGTACTTC
CDR3: CASSATRGGSYEQYF
V: TRBV5-4
D: TRBD2
J: TRBJ2-7
size: NA

DNA: TGTGCCAGCAGGGTTGGTCCGGGACAGGGTCAAGGAGGCTACACCTTC
CDR3: CASRVGPGQGQGGYTF
V: TRBV2
D: TRBD1
J: TRBJ1-2
size: once

DNA: TGTGCCAGCAGTTTAGGCGGGGCCCCCGATCAGCCCCAGCATTTT
CDR3: CASSLGGAPDQPQHF
V: TRBV28
D: NA
J: TRBJ1-5
size: NA

DNA: TGTGCTAGCAGCCAGAGCGGGAGGGCGGGTGAGCAGTTCTTC
CDR3: CASSQSGRAGEQFF
V: TRBV7-7
D: TRBD2
J: TRBJ2-1
size: NA

DNA: TGTGCCAGCAGCAAAAGGGCCCCCGGGGACAAGGTGTTTTTT
CDR3: CASSKRAPGDKVFF
V: TRBV21-1
D: NA
J: TRBJ1-4
size: NA

DNA: TGTGCCAGCAGCCAAGGTCCTGGCGATACGCAGTATTTT
CDR3: CASSQGPGDTQYF
V: TRBV4-1
D: NA
J: TRBJ2-3
size: NA

DNA: TGCGCCAGCAGCTTGACAGGGGCGGCTAACTATGGCTACACCTTC
CDR3: CASSLTGAANYGYTF
V: TRBV5-1
D: TRBD1
J: TRBJ1-2
size: NA

DNA: TGTGCCAGCAGCTTGGGTAGACTAGCGGACACAGATACGCAGTATTTT
CDR3: CASSLGRLADTDTQYF
V: TRBV5-4
D: TRBD2
J: TRBJ2-3
size: few

DNA: TGTGCCAGCAGTTTATCTCCTCTGGGTAGCGGGCTGTACAATGAGCGGTTCTTC
CDR3: CASSLSPLGSGLYNERFF
V: TRBV27
D: TRBD2
J: TRBJ2-1
size: NA

DNA: TGCGCCAGCAGCCAAGTTGCGGGAGGCTCCTACGAGCAGTACTTC
CDR3: CASSQVAGGSYEQYF
V: TRBV4-1
D: TRBD2
J: TRBJ2-7
size: NA

DNA: TGTGCCAGCAGTGTTGGACAGGGATCTCTCTCGTCCGAGCAGTACTTC
CDR3: CASSVGQGSLSSEQYF
V: TRBV25-1
D: TRBD1
J: TRBJ2-7
size: NA

DNA: TGTGCCAGCAGACCTAGCGGGGTCTCCTACGAGCAGTACTTC
CDR3: CASRPSGVSYEQYF
V: TRBV27
D: TRBD2
J: TRBJ2-7
size: once

DNA: TGCAGCGTACAGGGGCTGGATGAAAAACTGTTTTTT
CDR3: CSVQGLDEKLFF
V: TRBV29-1
D: TRBD1
J: TRBJ1-4
size: NA

DNA: TGTGCCAGCTCACCTGATACTGGACTAGCGGGAGTCCTGACCCACGAGCAGTACTTC
CDR3: CASSPDTGLAGVLTHEQYF
V: TRBV18
D: TRBD2
J: TRBJ2-7
size: NA

DNA: TGTGCCAGCTCAGCGGGGGAGAACACTGAAGCTTTCTTT
CDR3: CASSAGENTEAFF
V: TRBV18
D: NA
J: TRBJ1-1
size: few

DNA: TGTGCCAGCAGTTTTCTCGACACCAACACTGAAGCTTTCTTT
CDR3: CASSFLDTNTEAFF
V: TRBV28
D: NA
J: TRBJ1-1
size: few

DNA: TGCGCCAGCAGCCAAGATTCCGGGACAGGGTATCAGCCCCAGCATTTT
CDR3: CASSQDSGTGYQPQHF
V: TRBV4-1
D: TRBD1
J: TRBJ1-5
size: NA

DNA: TGTGCCAGCAGCCTGGACTTTTACGAGCAGTACTTC
CDR3: CASSLDFYEQYF
V: TRBV5-4
D: NA
J: TRBJ2-7
size: few

DNA: TGTGCCAGCAGCGTCGACAGGGAGGATGGCTACACCTTC
CDR3: CASSVDREDGYTF
V: TRBV28
D: TRBD1
J: TRBJ1-2
size: NA

DNA: TGTGCCAGTAGTAGTGGACTAGTGTCTGGCGAGCAGTACTTC
CDR3: CASSSGLVSGEQYF
V: TRBV19
D: TRBD2
J: TRBJ2-7
size: NA

DNA: TGTGCCAGCAGTGAACTGAGCACAGATACGCAGTATTTT
CDR3: CASSELSTDTQYF
V: TRBV2
D: NA
J: TRBJ2-3
size: NA

DNA: TGTGCCAGCAGTAATGCGTGGACCGGGGAGCTGTTTTTT
CDR3: CASSNAWTGELFF
V: TRBV6-5
D: NA
J: TRBJ2-2
size: few